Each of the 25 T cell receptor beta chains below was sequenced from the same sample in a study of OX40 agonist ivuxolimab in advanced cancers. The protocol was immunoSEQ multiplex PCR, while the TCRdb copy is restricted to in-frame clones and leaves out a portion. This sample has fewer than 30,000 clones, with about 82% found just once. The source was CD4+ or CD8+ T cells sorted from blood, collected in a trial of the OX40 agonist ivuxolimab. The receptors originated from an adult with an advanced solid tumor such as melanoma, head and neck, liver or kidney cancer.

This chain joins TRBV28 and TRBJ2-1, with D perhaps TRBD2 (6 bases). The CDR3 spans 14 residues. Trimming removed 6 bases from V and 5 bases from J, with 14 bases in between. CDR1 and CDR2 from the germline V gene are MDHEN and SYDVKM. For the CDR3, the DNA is TGTGCCAGCAGGGCGGGACTTGTTCACAATGAGCAGTTCTTC. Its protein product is CASRAGLVHNEQFF.

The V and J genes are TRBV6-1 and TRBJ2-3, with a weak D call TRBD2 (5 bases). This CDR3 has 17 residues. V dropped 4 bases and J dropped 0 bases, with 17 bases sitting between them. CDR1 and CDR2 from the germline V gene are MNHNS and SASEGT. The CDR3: CASSGTEAVASTDTQYF. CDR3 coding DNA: TGTGCCAGCAGTGGGACGGAGGCAGTTGCTAGCACAGATACGCAGTATTTT.

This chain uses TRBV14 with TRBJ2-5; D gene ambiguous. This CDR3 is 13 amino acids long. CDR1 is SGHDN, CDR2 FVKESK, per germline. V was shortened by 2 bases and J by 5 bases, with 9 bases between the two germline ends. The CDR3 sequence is CASSQWGWETQYF. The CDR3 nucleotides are TGTGCCAGCAGCCAATGGGGTTGGGAGACCCAGTACTTC.

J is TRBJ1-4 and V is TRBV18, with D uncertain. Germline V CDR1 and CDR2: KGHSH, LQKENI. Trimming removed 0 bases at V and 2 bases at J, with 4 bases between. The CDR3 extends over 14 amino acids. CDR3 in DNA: TGTGCCAGCTCACCACCGAGTACTAATGAAAAACTGTTTTTT. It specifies CASSPPSTNEKLFF.

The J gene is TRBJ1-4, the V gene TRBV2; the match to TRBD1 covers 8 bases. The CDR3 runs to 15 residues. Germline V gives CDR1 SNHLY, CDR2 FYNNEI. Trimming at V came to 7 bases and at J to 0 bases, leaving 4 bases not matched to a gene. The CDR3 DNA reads TGTGCCAGCACCCTACAGGGGGCAACTAATGAAAAACTGTTTTTT. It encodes CASTLQGATNEKLFF.

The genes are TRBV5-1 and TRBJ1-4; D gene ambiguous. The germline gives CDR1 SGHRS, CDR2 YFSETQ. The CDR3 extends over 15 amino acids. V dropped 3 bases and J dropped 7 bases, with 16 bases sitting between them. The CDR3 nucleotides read TGCGCCAGCAGCTATACGGGAGTTGAAGGTGAAAAACTGTTTTTT. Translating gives CASSYTGVEGEKLFF.

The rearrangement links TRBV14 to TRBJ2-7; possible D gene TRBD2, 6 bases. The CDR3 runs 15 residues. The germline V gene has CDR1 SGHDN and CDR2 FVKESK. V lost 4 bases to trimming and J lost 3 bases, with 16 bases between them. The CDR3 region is CASSPGTQGYYEQYF. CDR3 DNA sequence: TGTGCCAGCAGCCCCGGGACTCAGGGTTACTACGAGCAGTACTTC.

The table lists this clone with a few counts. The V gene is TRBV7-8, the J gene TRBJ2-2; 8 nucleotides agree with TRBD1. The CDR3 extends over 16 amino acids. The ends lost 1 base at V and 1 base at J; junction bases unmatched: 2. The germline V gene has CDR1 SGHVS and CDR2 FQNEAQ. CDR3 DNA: TGTGCCAGCAGCTTAGACGGGACAGGGAACACCGGGGAGCTGTTTTTT. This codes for CASSLDGTGNTGELFF.

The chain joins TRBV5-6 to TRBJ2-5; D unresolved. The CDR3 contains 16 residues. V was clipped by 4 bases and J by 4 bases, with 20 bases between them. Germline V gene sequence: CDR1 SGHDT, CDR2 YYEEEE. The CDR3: CASSDPRADLRETQYF. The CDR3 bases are TGTGCCAGCAGCGATCCAAGGGCGGATCTGAGAGAGACCCAGTACTTC.

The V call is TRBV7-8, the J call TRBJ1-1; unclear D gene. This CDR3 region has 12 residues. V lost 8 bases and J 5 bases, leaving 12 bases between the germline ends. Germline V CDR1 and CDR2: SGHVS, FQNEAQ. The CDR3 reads CASSEGGTEAFF. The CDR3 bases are TGTGCCAGCTCCGAGGGAGGGACTGAAGCTTTCTTT.

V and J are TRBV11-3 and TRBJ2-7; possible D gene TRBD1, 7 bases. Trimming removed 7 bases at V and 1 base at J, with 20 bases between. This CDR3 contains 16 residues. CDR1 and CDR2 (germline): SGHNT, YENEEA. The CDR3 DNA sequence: TGTGCCAGCACCCTGGAGGCGGGACAGACTTCCTACGAGCAGTACTTC. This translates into CASTLEAGQTSYEQYF.

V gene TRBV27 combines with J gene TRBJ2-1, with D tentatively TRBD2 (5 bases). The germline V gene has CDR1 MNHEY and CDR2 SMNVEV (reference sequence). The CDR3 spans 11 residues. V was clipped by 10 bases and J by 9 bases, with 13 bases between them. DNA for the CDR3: TGTGCCACCGAACTAGGACCTGAGCAGTTCTTC. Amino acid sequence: CATELGPEQFF.

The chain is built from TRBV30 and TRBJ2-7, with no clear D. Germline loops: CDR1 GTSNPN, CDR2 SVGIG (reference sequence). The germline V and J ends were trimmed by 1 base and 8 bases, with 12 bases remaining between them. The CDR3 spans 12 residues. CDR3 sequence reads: CAWSAQVRQQYF. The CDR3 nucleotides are TGTGCCTGGAGTGCCCAGGTTCGTCAGCAGTACTTC. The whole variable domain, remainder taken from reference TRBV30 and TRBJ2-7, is SQTIHQWPATLVQPVGSPLSLECTVEGTSNPNLYWYRQAAGRGLQLLFYSVGIGQISSEVPQNLSASRPQDRQFILSSKKLLLSDSGFYLCAWSAQVRQQYFGPGTRLTVT.

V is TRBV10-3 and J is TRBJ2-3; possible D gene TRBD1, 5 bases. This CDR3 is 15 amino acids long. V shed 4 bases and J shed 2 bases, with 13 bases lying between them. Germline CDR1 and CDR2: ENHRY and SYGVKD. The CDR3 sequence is CAISVEQDPTDTQYF. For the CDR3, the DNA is TGTGCCATCAGTGTGGAACAGGACCCCACAGATACGCAGTATTTT.

The CDR3 sequence: CASSIISGRAGETQYF. CDR3 sequence (DNA): TGCGCCAGCAGCATCATTAGCGGGAGGGCCGGAGAGACCCAGTACTTC. V usage is TRBV5-1 and J usage is TRBJ2-5; the match to TRBD2 covers 11 bases. CDR3 length: 16 amino acids. V shed 4 bases, J shed 4 bases, and the junction held 9 bases outside the gene matches. CDR1 is SGHRS and CDR2 is YFSETQ in the germline V gene.

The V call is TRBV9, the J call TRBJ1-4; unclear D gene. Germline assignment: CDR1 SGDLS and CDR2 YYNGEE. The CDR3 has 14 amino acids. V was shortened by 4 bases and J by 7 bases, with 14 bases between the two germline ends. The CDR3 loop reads CASSSRADVEKLFF. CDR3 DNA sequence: TGTGCCAGCAGCAGTCGAGCGGATGTTGAAAAACTGTTTTTT.

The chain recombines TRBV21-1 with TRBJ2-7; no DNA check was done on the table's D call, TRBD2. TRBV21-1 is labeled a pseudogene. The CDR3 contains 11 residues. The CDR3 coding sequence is TGTGCCACCCTACGGGCCTACGAGCAGTACTTC. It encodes CATLRAYEQYF.

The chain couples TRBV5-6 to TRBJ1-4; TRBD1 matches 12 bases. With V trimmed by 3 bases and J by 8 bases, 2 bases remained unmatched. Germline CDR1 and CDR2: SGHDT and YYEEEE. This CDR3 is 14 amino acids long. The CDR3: CASSWGTGGEKLFF. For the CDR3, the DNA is TGTGCCAGCAGCTGGGGGACAGGGGGCGAAAAACTGTTTTTT.

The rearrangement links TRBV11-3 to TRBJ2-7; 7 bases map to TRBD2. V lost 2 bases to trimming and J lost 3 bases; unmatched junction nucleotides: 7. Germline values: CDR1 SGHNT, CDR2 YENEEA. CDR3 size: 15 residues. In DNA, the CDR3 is TGTGCCAGCAGCTTAATGGAGTGGGAGGGCTACGAGCAGTACTTC. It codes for CASSLMEWEGYEQYF.

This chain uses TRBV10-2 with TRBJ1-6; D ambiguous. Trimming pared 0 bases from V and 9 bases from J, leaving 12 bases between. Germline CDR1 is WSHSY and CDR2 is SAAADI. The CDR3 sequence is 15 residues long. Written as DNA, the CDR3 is TGCGCCAGCAGTGAGTCGAATCCTGTAGGTTCACCCCTCCACTTT. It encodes CASSESNPVGSPLHF.

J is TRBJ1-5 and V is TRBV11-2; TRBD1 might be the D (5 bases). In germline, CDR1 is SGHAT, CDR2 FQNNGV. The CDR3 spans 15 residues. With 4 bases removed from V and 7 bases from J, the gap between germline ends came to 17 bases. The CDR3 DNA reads TGTGCCAGCAGCTATTCGTCGGGGCTAGGGCAGCCCCAGCATTTT. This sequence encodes CASSYSSGLGQPQHF.

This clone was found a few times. The DNA of the CDR3 is TGTGCCAGCAGTTCCATAGGCCAGGTAAACACTGAAGCTTTCTTT. Encoded protein: CASSSIGQVNTEAFF. The V gene is TRBV28, the J gene TRBJ1-1; D is uncertain. Germline V gives CDR1 MDHEN, CDR2 SYDVKM. Trimming took off 4 bases at V and 2 bases at J, with 14 bases between the two ends. The CDR3 runs to 15 residues.

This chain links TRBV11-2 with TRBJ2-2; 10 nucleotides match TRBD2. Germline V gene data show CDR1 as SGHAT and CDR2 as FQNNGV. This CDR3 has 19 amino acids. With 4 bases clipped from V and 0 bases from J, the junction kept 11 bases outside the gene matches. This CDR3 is CASSSQWSSGGPNTGELFF. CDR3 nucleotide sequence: TGTGCCAGCAGCTCACAATGGTCTAGCGGGGGCCCGAACACCGGGGAGCTGTTTTTT.

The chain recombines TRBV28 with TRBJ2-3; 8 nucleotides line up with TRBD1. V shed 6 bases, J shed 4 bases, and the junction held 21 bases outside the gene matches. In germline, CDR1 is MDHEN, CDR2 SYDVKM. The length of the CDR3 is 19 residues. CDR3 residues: CASRVLSHRTGGKADTQYF. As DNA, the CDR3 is TGTGCCAGCAGGGTCTTATCTCACCGAACAGGGGGGAAGGCAGATACGCAGTATTTT.

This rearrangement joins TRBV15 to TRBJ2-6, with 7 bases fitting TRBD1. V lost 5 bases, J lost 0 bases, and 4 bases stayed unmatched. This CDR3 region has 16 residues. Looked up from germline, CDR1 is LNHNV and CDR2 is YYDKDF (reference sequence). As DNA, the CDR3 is TGTGCCACCAGCCTTGACAGGGTCTCTGGGGCCAACGTCCTGACTTTC. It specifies CATSLDRVSGANVLTF.